What follows are 7 T cell receptor beta chains derived from one specimen sequenced in a study of vaccination effects on CD4 cells after COVID-19. These receptors have no identified antigens. Sequenced by immunoSEQ multiplex PCR; TCRdb stores in-frame clones only, minus some. This sample has around 81,000 clones, with under 80% found just once. Peptide-pool stimulation followed by sequencing identified expanded antigen-specific CD4+ clonotypes in the ViraFEST assay. Isolating CD4+ T cells followed approximately 10 days of culture. Either the mRNA-1273 or the BNT162b2 vaccine was given to participants as two doses. The sample in question was CD4+ T cells from PBMCs cultured with HCoV-OC43 spike peptides, obtained after COVID-19 vaccination. Regarding subset: HCoV-OC43 spike overlapping peptide pool stimulation. The receptors derive from a human donor who received a COVID-19 vaccine.

The chain's CDR3 is CASSFASGGALVGEQFF. In DNA form, the CDR3 reads TGTGCCAGCAGCTTTGCTAGCGGGGGGGCCTTGGTGGGTGAGCAGTTCTTC. V is TRBV5-6 and J is TRBJ2-1; 12 bases are shared with TRBD2. CDR3 length: 17 amino acids. Germline CDR1 reads SGHDT; CDR2 reads YYEEEE. The V and J ends lost 2 bases and 9 bases, in that order; junction bases with no gene match: 12.

This clone was detected once. J is TRBJ2-5 and V is TRBV6-5; a weak D match, TRBD1 (5 bases). V lost 6 bases to trimming and J lost 1 base, with 9 bases between them. The V gene's germline CDR1 is MNHEY and CDR2 SVGAGI. CDR3 length equals 13 residues. CDR3 DNA: TGTGCCAGCAGGCAACAGGCCCAAGAGACCCAGTACTTC. This gives the protein CASRQQAQETQYF.

This clone was recorded only once. The chain has TRBV19 and TRBJ1-2; 7 bases agree with TRBD1. This CDR3 spans 15 amino acids. J was trimmed by 3 bases and V by 5 bases; bases with no gene match: 9. Germline V gene sequence: CDR1 LNHDA, CDR2 SQIVND (reference sequence). The CDR3 protein is CASSDREGDYYGYTF. In nucleotides, the CDR3 is TGTGCCAGTAGTGACAGGGAGGGAGACTACTATGGCTACACCTTC.

This chain joins TRBV11-2 and TRBJ1-1; TRBD1 matches at 7 bases. The CDR3 has 15 amino acids. Losses at the gene ends were 5 bases for V and 5 bases for J; bases not matched to a gene: 11. The germline gives CDR1 SGHAT, CDR2 FQNNGV. The CDR3 sequence: CASSPMTGSWTEAFF. The CDR3 bases are TGTGCCAGCAGCCCAATGACAGGGTCCTGGACTGAAGCTTTCTTT.

The J gene is TRBJ1-5, the V gene TRBV5-5; D remains ambiguous. The CDR3 is 13 residues long. Germline-derived CDR1 and CDR2 are SGHKS and YYEKEE (reference sequence). The V and J ends lost 0 bases and 9 bases respectively, with 10 bases between them. CDR3 amino acids: CASSLGSMWPQHF. CDR3 bases: TGTGCCAGCAGCTTGGGGTCTATGTGGCCCCAGCATTTT.

The chain joins TRBV7-3 to TRBJ2-5, with a weak D call TRBD2 (5 bases). Between the trimmed V and J ends, which lost 3 bases and 7 bases, there was a span of 12 bases. CDR3 size: 13 residues. Germline CDR1 and CDR2: SGHTA and FQGTGA. The CDR3: CASSFRAGGTQYF. The CDR3 coding sequence is TGTGCCAGCAGCTTTCGGGCTGGAGGGACCCAGTACTTC.

The J gene is TRBJ2-5, the V gene TRBV4-3, with 7 bases identical to TRBD1. The CDR3 has 15 residues. Trimming took 0 bases from V and 5 from J; bases not matched to a gene: 6. Germline V lookup: CDR1 LGHNA, CDR2 YSLEER. CDR3 sequence reads: CASSQEAGQAETQYF. DNA for the CDR3: TGCGCCAGCAGCCAAGAGGCCGGACAGGCGGAGACCCAGTACTTC.